This TCR beta chain was recovered during a study of cytomegalovirus exposure and HLA in healthy donors. Findings and limits, study-wide: Many donors carried some public TCRs, although rarity characterized most TCR sequences. Later work found most CMV-associated TCR beta chains apparently HLA-restricted. TCR beta sequences numbering around 15,000 were associated with HLA alleles at 0.05 false discovery rate in a later analysis. Several top significant clusters appeared, in a later analysis, to be linked to common viral pathogens.

The CDR3 contains 14 residues. Germline V CDR1 and CDR2: MNHEY, SMNVEV (reference sequence). The V end lost 5 bases, the J end lost 4 bases, and 11 bases lay between the germline ends. This PCR relied on a set of 60 Vbeta primers and 13 Jbeta primers. Clones were read by immunoSEQ multiplex PCR, and TCRdb kept only the in-frame ones, dropping some. The data show about 98,000 clones, roughly 81% seen once. Details on this clone: What it binds is unknown.

The chain has TRBV27 and TRBJ1-4, with D unresolved. The clonotype comes from a man aged 40-49 years in good health and CMV-seronegative. Material for sequencing was PBMCs. The CDR3 spells CASSHRSNNEKLFF. As DNA, the CDR3 is TGTGCCAGCAGTCATAGAAGTAATAATGAAAAACTGTTTTTT.